One and the same sample provided the 30 T cell receptor beta chains below, sequenced in a study of regulatory T cells in long-lasting Graves disease. CDR3-region Arm-PCR and iRepertoire HTBI primers produced the TCR beta libraries. A single record per CDR3 protein comes from TCRdb applying MiXCR to the multiplex PCR reads. Found here are 400,000 to 500,000 distinct CDR3 sequences, under 25% of them singletons; the top ten hold roughly 6.9%. The time point here: persistent/refractory GD, antithyroid drugs over 5 years with positive TRAb. PBMC RNA was the source of the TCR library. The sequencing here drew on peripheral blood mononuclear cells (PBMCs), taken when the disease was refractory, from a patient treated with antithyroid drugs. These receptors all come from a female donor with Graves disease.

This clonotype has more than one count but fewer than ten. This rearrangement joins TRBV6-1 to TRBJ1-1; TRBD1 is a possible D gene (6 bases). The V end was cut by 6 bases, the J end by 5 bases, with 16 bases between. The CDR3 is made up of 14 amino acids. CDR1 and CDR2 from the germline V gene are MNHNS and SASEGT. This chain's CDR3 is CASSAAGGRTEAFF. The CDR3 DNA reads as TGTGCCAGCAGCGCGGCGGGGGGCCGAACTGAAGCTTTCTTT.

This clonotype was seen repeatedly, ten times or more. The chain is built from TRBV20-1 and TRBJ1-4, with D perhaps TRBD1 (5 bases). The CDR3 has 14 amino acids. The germline CDR1 and CDR2 sequences are DFQATT and SNEGSKA (reference sequence). V was trimmed by 4 bases and J by 7 bases, leaving 16 bases between them. CDR3 in amino acids: CSATPGLGGEKLFF. In nucleotides, the CDR3 is TGCAGTGCTACTCCAGGGTTGGGGGGTGAAAAACTGTTTTTT.

Ten or more counts support this clonotype. The J gene is TRBJ2-7, the V gene TRBV28, with 7 bases lining up with TRBD1. Trimming removed 2 bases from V and 2 bases from J; junction bases left unmatched: 6. Looked up from germline, CDR1 is MDHEN and CDR2 is SYDVKM. CDR3 length: 15 residues. CDR3 loop: CASSLPPGQPYEQYF. CDR3 coding DNA: TGTGCCAGCAGTTTACCTCCGGGACAGCCCTACGAGCAGTACTTC. The full variable domain, its missing parts supplied by reference TRBV28 and TRBJ2-7, is DVKVTQSSRYLVKRTGEKVFLECVQDMDHENMFWYRQDPGLGLRLIYFSYDVKMKEKGDIPEGYSVSREKKERFSLILESASTNQTSMYLCASSLPPGQPYEQYFGPGTRLTVT.

This clonotype has a count of ten or more. This CDR3 reads CASSLSRVNTEAFF. The CDR3 DNA reads TGTGCCAGCAGCCTAAGTCGGGTGAACACTGAAGCTTTCTTT. The rearrangement uses TRBV3-1 and TRBJ1-1; D remains ambiguous. With 4 bases removed from V and 0 bases from J, the gap between germline ends came to 9 bases. In germline, CDR1 is LGHDT, CDR2 YNNKEL (reference sequence). The CDR3 is 14 residues long.

V usage is TRBV25-1 and J usage is TRBJ1-2; D is unresolved. This CDR3 is built from 12 residues. V was clipped by 1 base and J by 7 bases, with 7 bases between them. Germline CDR1 is MGHDK and CDR2 is SYGVNS. The CDR3 spells CASSELYFGYTF. CDR3 nucleotide sequence: TGTGCCAGCAGTGAATTATACTTTGGCTACACCTTC.

This clonotype has ten or more counts. J is TRBJ1-2 and V is TRBV12-3 or TRBV12-4; unclear D gene. The V end was cut by 7 bases, the J end by 3 bases, with 12 bases between. The CDR3 runs to 13 residues. The CDR3 is CASTGPADYGYTF. In nucleotides, the CDR3 is TGTGCCAGCACCGGTCCGGCGGACTATGGCTACACCTTC.

This clonotype came up many times. The rearrangement links TRBV15 to TRBJ2-3; the match to TRBD1 covers 8 bases. CDR1 is LNHNV, CDR2 YYDKDF, per germline (reference sequence). The CDR3 spans 14 residues. Germline trimming cut 9 bases from V and 3 bases from J; bases unmatched to any gene: 8. CDR3 region: CATWTGSLTDTQYF. The CDR3, as DNA: TGTGCCACGTGGACAGGGAGCCTTACAGATACGCAGTATTTT.

CDR3 protein: CASSQDRGTGKRRNIQYF. DNA for the CDR3: TGCGCCAGCAGCCAAGATCGAGGTACAGGGAAAAGGAGAAACATTCAGTACTTC. The rearrangement links TRBV4-3 to TRBJ2-4; D is possibly TRBD1 (6 bases). The CDR3 is 18 residues long. With 0 bases removed from V and 6 bases from J, the gap between germline ends came to 21 bases. Germline CDR1 is LGHNA and CDR2 is YSLEER.

This clonotype was seen a single time. The V gene is TRBV4-1, the J gene TRBJ2-2; TRBD2 is a possible D gene (5 bases). The ends were cut back, 2 bases at V and 6 bases at J, with 16 bases in the middle. This CDR3 region has 16 residues. The germline CDR1 and CDR2 sequences are MGHRA and YSYEKL. CDR3 in amino acids: CASSQRGGLGAGELFF. CDR3 in DNA: TGCGCCAGCAGCCAACGTGGAGGCCTTGGCGCCGGGGAGCTGTTTTTT.

For the CDR3, the DNA is TGTGCCAGCAGTTTGGTAGGCGATGAGCAGTTCTTC. Translated: CASSLVGDEQFF. The gene calls are TRBV28 and TRBJ2-1; D is unresolved. Between the trimmed V and J ends, which lost 3 bases and 8 bases, there was a span of 8 bases. Looked up from germline, CDR1 is MDHEN and CDR2 is SYDVKM. The CDR3 has 12 residues.

The chain couples TRBV7-9 to TRBJ2-7; 10 bases agree with TRBD1. The germline CDR1 and CDR2 sequences are SEHNR and FQNEAQ (reference sequence). CDR3 length equals 16 residues. Trimming took 5 bases from V and 5 from J; bases not matched to a gene: 12. CDR3 bases: TGTGCCAGCAGCCCCGGGACAGGGGAGTGGTATAACGAGCAGTACTTC. Encoded protein: CASSPGTGEWYNEQYF.

This clonotype came up a few times. The chain links TRBV7-9 to TRBJ2-7; D perhaps matches TRBD1 (6 bases). There are 12 residues in the CDR3. The V end lost 5 bases, the J end lost 5 bases, and 10 bases lay between the germline ends. Germline CDR1 and CDR2: SEHNR and FQNEAQ (reference sequence). DNA of the CDR3: TGTGCCAGCAGCCCCCGACAGGACGAGCAGTACTTC. Translation: CASSPRQDEQYF. The full variable domain, its missing parts supplied by reference TRBV7-9 and TRBJ2-7, is DTGVSQNPRHKITKRGQNVTFRCDPISEHNRLYWYRQTLGQGPEFLTYFQNEAQLEKSRLLSDRFSAERPKGSFSTLEIQRTEQGDSAMYLCASSPRQDEQYFGPGTRLTVT.

This sequence joins TRBV29-1 and TRBJ2-7, with D possibly being TRBD2 (5 bases). V dropped 1 base and J dropped 2 bases, with 21 bases sitting between them. The germline CDR1 and CDR2 sequences are SQVTM and ANQGSEA. This CDR3 has 17 amino acids. The CDR3: CSVEGPSYGGLTYEQYF. The CDR3 DNA follows: TGCAGCGTTGAAGGGCCCAGCTATGGCGGGCTGACCTACGAGCAGTACTTC.

The V and J genes are TRBV7-9 and TRBJ1-5; 8 positions match TRBD1. From germline, CDR1 is SEHNR and CDR2 FQNEAQ (reference sequence). The CDR3 has 18 amino acids. Losses at the gene ends were 3 bases for V and 2 bases for J; bases not matched to a gene: 12. The CDR3 spells CASSFDPTGGMGNQPQHF. The CDR3 DNA reads TGTGCCAGCAGCTTCGATCCCACAGGGGGTATGGGCAATCAGCCCCAGCATTTT. Variable domain in full (rest from reference TRBV7-9 and TRBJ1-5): DTGVSQNPRHKITKRGQNVTFRCDPISEHNRLYWYRQTLGQGPEFLTYFQNEAQLEKSRLLSDRFSAERPKGSFSTLEIQRTEQGDSAMYLCASSFDPTGGMGNQPQHFGDGTRLSIL.

A few counts support this clonotype. The chain links TRBV25-1 to TRBJ1-2, with D unclear. Germline values: CDR1 MGHDK, CDR2 SYGVNS. The CDR3 is 14 residues long. Between the trimmed V and J ends, which lost 0 bases and 1 base, there was a span of 6 bases. The CDR3 region has the DNA TGTGCCAGCAGTGAATACAGCCGTAACTATGGCTACACCTTC. It codes for CASSEYSRNYGYTF.

This chain uses TRBV12-3 or TRBV12-4 with TRBJ2-6; 8 positions agree with TRBD1. The trim removed 6 bases at V and 0 bases at J, leaving 10 bases unmatched. This CDR3 has 18 amino acids. This CDR3 is CASSRIRTGPSGANVLTF. The CDR3 DNA follows: TGTGCCAGCAGCCGTATTCGGACAGGGCCCTCTGGGGCCAACGTCCTGACTTTC.

The rearrangement links TRBV7-9 to TRBJ1-1; possible D gene TRBD1, 5 bases. Deletions cut 7 bases from V and 1 base from J, with 10 bases between. This CDR3 has 13 amino acids. Germline CDR1 and CDR2: SEHNR and FQNEAQ (reference sequence). The DNA for the CDR3 is TGTGCCAGCAACCAAGGGGCGAACACTGAAGCTTTCTTT. Translated: CASNQGANTEAFF. Supplemented by reference TRBV7-9 and TRBJ1-1, the full variable domain reads DTGVSQNPRHKITKRGQNVTFRCDPISEHNRLYWYRQTLGQGPEFLTYFQNEAQLEKSRLLSDRFSAERPKGSFSTLEIQRTEQGDSAMYLCASNQGANTEAFFGQGTRLTVV.

This clonotype showed up many times. V gene TRBV13 combines with J gene TRBJ1-2; D might be TRBD1 (5 bases). With 7 bases removed from V and 4 bases from J, the gap between germline ends came to 19 bases. The germline gives CDR1 PRHDT, CDR2 FYEKMQ (reference sequence). There are 15 residues in the CDR3. The CDR3 loop reads CASTSGGSRSYGYTF. DNA for the CDR3: TGTGCCAGCACCTCGGGGGGTAGCAGGTCCTATGGCTACACCTTC.

This clonotype was observed a few times. V and J are TRBV28 and TRBJ2-2; D tentatively fits TRBD1 or TRBD2 (5 bases each). CDR3 size: 15 residues. Germline loops: CDR1 MDHEN, CDR2 SYDVKM. V shed 1 base and J shed 6 bases, with 12 bases lying between them. Here the CDR3 DNA reads TGTGCCAGCAGTTTATTGGGGGATCGGGCCGGGGAGCTGTTTTTT. Its protein is CASSLLGDRAGELFF.

This clonotype is medium-sized. The genes are TRBV13 and TRBJ2-2; TRBD1 might be the D (6 bases). V was shortened by 1 base and J by 0 bases, with 9 bases between the two germline ends. CDR1 and CDR2 from the germline V gene are PRHDT and FYEKMQ (reference sequence). The length of the CDR3 is 16 residues. The CDR3 nucleotides read TGTGCCAGCAGCTTAGTCACAGGGACGAACACCGGGGAGCTGTTTTTT. Translated, it gives CASSLVTGTNTGELFF.

This clonotype turned up a few times. The chain recombines TRBV28 with TRBJ2-1; 7 bases are a match to TRBD1. In germline, CDR1 is MDHEN, CDR2 SYDVKM. The CDR3 contains 15 residues. V was clipped by 3 bases and J by 6 bases; unmatched bases: 8. The CDR3 region is CASSLAPDRSNEQFF. CDR3 DNA sequence: TGTGCCAGCAGTTTGGCCCCGGACAGGAGCAATGAGCAGTTCTTC.

This chain joins TRBV30 and TRBJ2-2; D may be TRBD1 (6 bases). CDR3 length: 13 residues. Trimming took off 4 bases at V and 6 bases at J, with 12 bases between the two ends. Germline V gene data show CDR1 as GTSNPN and CDR2 as SVGIG (reference sequence). CDR3 sequence: CAWTRGMAGELFF. The CDR3 DNA reads TGTGCCTGGACCAGGGGTATGGCCGGGGAGCTGTTTTTT.

This clonotype was counted at least ten times. The rearrangement links TRBV3-1 to TRBJ1-4; D not certain. The CDR3 has 12 amino acids. The germline gives CDR1 LGHDT, CDR2 YNNKEL (reference sequence). V lost 4 bases to trimming and J lost 13 bases, with 13 bases between them. The CDR3 sequence is CASSPAAGLLFF. The CDR3 DNA reads TGTGCCAGCAGCCCGGCCGCAGGATTACTGTTTTTT.

Ten or more counts support this clonotype. The chain is built from TRBV12-3 or TRBV12-4 and TRBJ2-7, with 14 positions matching TRBD2. V shed 6 bases and J 1 base; nucleotides not matched to a gene: 5. This CDR3 region has 16 residues. CDR3: CASSGLAGGSSYEQYF. CDR3 in DNA: TGTGCCAGCAGCGGACTAGCGGGAGGCAGTTCCTACGAGCAGTACTTC.

A remark on this clonotype: This clone may be a read error of a much larger clone one base away. The chain carries TRBV2 and TRBJ2-7; possibly TRBD2 for D (5 bases). From germline, CDR1 is SNHLY and CDR2 FYNNEI. The CDR3 sequence is 13 residues long. The DNA for the CDR3 is TGTGCCGGCAGACCCGGGATCACCGACGAGCAGTACTTC. It codes for CAGRPGITDEQYF.

This clonotype was found many times. J is TRBJ1-1 and V is TRBV28, with D possibly matching TRBD1 (5 bases). This CDR3 is 15 amino acids long. V lost 6 bases to trimming and J lost 3 bases, with 17 bases between them. Germline V gene lookup returns CDR1 MDHEN and CDR2 SYDVKM. CDR3 bases: TGTGCCAGCAGCACTCCGTGGGGGGTCGACACTGAAGCTTTCTTT. The encoded protein is CASSTPWGVDTEAFF.

This clonotype was found a few times. This rearrangement joins TRBV11-2 to TRBJ2-7, with 8 nucleotides matching TRBD2. This CDR3 contains 15 residues. The V segment lost 0 bases and the J segment 4 bases; nucleotides outside the gene matches: 5. Germline V lookup: CDR1 SGHAT, CDR2 FQNNGV. The CDR3 DNA follows: TGTGCCAGCAGCTTAGATACTAGCGGTTTTTACGAGCAGTACTTC. Amino acid sequence: CASSLDTSGFYEQYF.

This clonotype was detected many times. The chain joins TRBV29-1 to TRBJ1-2; D call uncertain. Between the trimmed V and J ends, which lost 4 bases and 3 bases, there was a span of 15 bases. The CDR3 sequence is 14 residues long. Germline lookup yields CDR1 SQVTM and CDR2 ANQGSEA. CDR3 sequence: CSVGGARDYYGYTF. The CDR3 DNA reads as TGCAGCGTTGGGGGTGCGCGGGATTACTATGGCTACACCTTC. The full variable domain, completed using reference TRBV29-1 and TRBJ1-2, is SAVISQKPSRDICQRGTSLTIQCQVDSQVTMMFWYRQQPGQSLTLIATANQGSEATYESGFVIDKFPISRPNLTFSTLTVSNMSPEDSSIYLCSVGGARDYYGYTFGSGTRLTVV.

This clonotype was detected many times. This chain connects TRBV20-1 to TRBJ1-1, with TRBD1 matching over 10 bases. V dropped 1 base and J dropped 3; count of bases not matched to a gene: 5. Looked up from germline, CDR1 is DFQATT and CDR2 is SNEGSKA (reference sequence). The CDR3 spans 15 residues. CDR3 protein: CSARGDRGRDTEAFF. The CDR3 DNA reads as TGCAGTGCTAGAGGGGACAGGGGAAGGGACACTGAAGCTTTCTTT.

Many counts were recorded for this clonotype. V usage is TRBV24-1 and J usage is TRBJ2-5, with no clear D. Deletions cut 2 bases from V and 4 bases from J, with 13 bases between. Germline V lookup: CDR1 KGHDR, CDR2 SFDVKD. The CDR3 sequence is 15 residues long. The CDR3 sequence is CATSDSRPVGETQYF. CDR3 sequence (DNA): TGTGCCACCAGTGATTCTCGCCCAGTTGGAGAGACCCAGTACTTC.